Presented here are 12 T cell receptor beta chains from one specimen sequenced in a study of cytomegalovirus exposure and HLA in healthy donors. Produced via immunoSEQ multiplex PCR; TCRdb's table is partial and in-frame only. The sample has 150,000 to 200,000 clones, roughly 89% seen once. The material sequenced was PBMCs. All receptors come from a woman aged 25 to 39 in good health and CMV-seronegative.

The chain is built from TRBV4-1 and TRBJ2-3; 7 nucleotides agree with TRBD2. J gave up 8 bases and V 1 base, and 6 bases lay outside the gene matches. Looked up from germline, CDR1 is MGHRA and CDR2 is YSYEKL. This CDR3 is built from 14 residues. The CDR3 region has the DNA TGCGCCAGCAGCCAAGTCGGCGGGGGTGGTACGCAGTATTTT. Amino acid sequence: CASSQVGGGGTQYF.

The CDR3 DNA reads as TGCAGCGTTGCAGGGACAGGGACCGGGGAGCTGTTTTTT. Encoded protein: CSVAGTGTGELFF. The chain uses TRBV29-1 and TRBJ2-2; 9 nucleotides line up with TRBD1. The junction had 2 bases not matched to a gene; V was cut back by 4 bases and J by 5 bases. Germline V gives CDR1 SQVTM, CDR2 ANQGSEA. The CDR3 is 13 amino acids.

The V call is TRBV30, the J call TRBJ2-1; D may be TRBD2 (7 bases). The ends were cut back, 4 bases at V and 5 bases at J, with 18 bases in the middle. CDR3 length equals 15 residues. Germline-derived CDR1 and CDR2 are GTSNPN and SVGIG (reference sequence). For the CDR3, the DNA is TGTGCCTGGACCCCGGGCCTAGGGGGGGACAATGAGCAGTTCTTC. Its protein product is CAWTPGLGGDNEQFF.

The chain employs TRBV7-9 and TRBJ1-5; 8 nucleotides line up with TRBD1. In germline, CDR1 is SEHNR, CDR2 FQNEAQ (reference sequence). The CDR3 loop spans 15 amino acids. With 5 bases clipped from V and 4 bases from J, the junction kept 7 bases outside the gene matches. In DNA form, the CDR3 reads TGTGCCAGCAGCGACGGACAGGGCGGGAATCAGCCCCAGCATTTT. It specifies CASSDGQGGNQPQHF.

This clone was recorded only once. The chain couples TRBV5-1 to TRBJ2-7; the match to TRBD1 covers 9 bases. J was trimmed by 4 bases and V by 4 bases; bases with no gene match: 3. Germline CDR1 reads SGHRS; CDR2 reads YFSETQ. The length of the CDR3 is 13 residues. DNA for the CDR3: TGCGCCAGCAGCAAAGGACAGGGGTACGAGCAGTACTTC. Encoded protein: CASSKGQGYEQYF.

V usage is TRBV4-2 and J usage is TRBJ1-6; 11 bases fit TRBD1. With V trimmed by 3 bases and J by 5 bases, 9 bases remained unmatched. The CDR3 consists of 18 residues. CDR1 and CDR2 from the germline V gene are LGHNA and YNFKEQ. The CDR3 sequence is CASSHGQGAAMDNSPLHF. Written as DNA, the CDR3 is TGTGCCAGCAGCCACGGACAGGGGGCAGCTATGGATAATTCACCCCTCCACTTT.

The rearrangement links TRBV15 to TRBJ1-2; 11 bases are a match to TRBD1. The V gene's germline CDR1 is LNHNV and CDR2 YYDKDF (reference sequence). This CDR3 has 17 amino acids. Trimming at V came to 2 bases and at J to 7 bases, leaving 12 bases not matched to a gene. CDR3 protein: CATSRTKGQGGMSGYTF. CDR3 in DNA: TGTGCCACCAGCAGAACAAAGGGACAGGGGGGAATGTCTGGCTACACCTTC. Using reference TRBV15 and TRBJ1-2 for the parts outside the CDR3, the full variable domain is DAMVIQNPRYQVTQFGKPVTLSCSQTLNHNVMYWYQQKSSQAPKLLFHYYDKDFNNEADTPDNFQSRRPNTSFCFLDIRSPGLGDTAMYLCATSRTKGQGGMSGYTFGSGTRLTVV.

CDR3 amino acids: CASSPPNVGTSWSGELFF. The CDR3 region has the DNA TGTGCCAGCAGCCCTCCCAATGTCGGGACTAGTTGGTCCGGGGAGCTGTTTTTT. This rearrangement joins TRBV9 to TRBJ2-2, with 8 nucleotides matching TRBD2. CDR3 size: 18 residues. Germline CDR1 is SGDLS and CDR2 is YYNGEE. Trimming at V came to 4 bases and at J to 6 bases, leaving 17 bases not matched to a gene.

V is TRBV2 and J is TRBJ2-7; TRBD1 agrees at 7 bases. Germline V gene sequence: CDR1 SNHLY, CDR2 FYNNEI. J lost 2 bases, V lost 6 bases, and 4 bases had no gene match. The CDR3 is 13 amino acids. The CDR3, as DNA: TGTGCCAGCAGCCCCGGGACAGCCTACGAGCAGTACTTC. This codes for CASSPGTAYEQYF.

The chain uses TRBV11-2 and TRBJ1-6; no clear D. There are 14 residues in the CDR3. Trimming pared 5 bases from V and 0 bases from J, leaving 5 bases between. The germline V gene encodes CDR1 SGHAT and CDR2 FQNNGV. The CDR3 sequence: CASSKSSYNSPLHF. The CDR3 DNA follows: TGTGCCAGCAGCAAGAGCTCCTATAATTCACCCCTCCACTTT.

This chain uses TRBV5-1 with TRBJ2-7; 8 nucleotides agree with TRBD1. The CDR3 is 14 amino acids. Germline V gene data show CDR1 as SGHRS and CDR2 as YFSETQ. After removal of 0 bases from V and 7 bases from J, the junction contained 6 bases not matched to a gene. Here the CDR3 reads CASSLEQGGLEQYF. CDR3 nucleotide sequence: TGCGCCAGCAGCTTGGAACAGGGGGGTTTGGAGCAGTACTTC.

This clone was recorded only once. The genes are TRBV4-1 and TRBJ1-3; D unclear. The CDR3 is made up of 14 amino acids. The ends were cut back, 4 bases at V and 0 bases at J, with 7 bases in the middle. Germline V gives CDR1 MGHRA, CDR2 YSYEKL. The CDR3 nucleotides read TGCGCCAGCAGCCGGAGCGACTCTGGAAACACCATATATTTT. Translating it yields CASSRSDSGNTIYF.